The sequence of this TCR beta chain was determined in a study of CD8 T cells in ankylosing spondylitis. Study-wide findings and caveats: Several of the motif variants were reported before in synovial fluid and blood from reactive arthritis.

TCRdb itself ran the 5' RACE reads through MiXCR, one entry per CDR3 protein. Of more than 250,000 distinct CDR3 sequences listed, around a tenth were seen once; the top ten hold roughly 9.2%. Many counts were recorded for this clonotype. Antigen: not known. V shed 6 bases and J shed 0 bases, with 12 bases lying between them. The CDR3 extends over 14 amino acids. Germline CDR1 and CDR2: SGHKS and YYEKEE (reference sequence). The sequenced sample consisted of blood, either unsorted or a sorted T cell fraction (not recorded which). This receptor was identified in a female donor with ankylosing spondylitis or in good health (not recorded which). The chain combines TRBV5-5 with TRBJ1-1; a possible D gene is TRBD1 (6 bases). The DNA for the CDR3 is TGTGCCAGCAACTTCAGGGGCATGAACACTGAAGCTTTCTTT. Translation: CASNFRGMNTEAFF.